Below, one TCR beta chain is given with its context. The data were obtained in a study of T-cell reconstitution after alpha-beta-depleted transplantation in children. From germline, CDR1 is MGHDK and CDR2 SYGVNS. The V and J ends lost 6 bases and 5 bases, in that order; junction bases with no gene match: 5. The CDR3 covers 14 residues. Unique molecular identifiers tagged the TCRbeta library. TCRdb re-called the PCR reads through MiXCR, storing one row per CDR3 protein. The repertoire holds about 500,000 distinct CDR3 sequences, with approximately 30% as singletons. J is TRBJ1-5 and V is TRBV25-1; TRBD1 matches 9 bases. The sample here was PBMCs from the stem cell graft donor, taken from the stem cell graft. The source of this sequence is a human donor who donated a stem cell graft to a child with aplastic anemia. For the CDR3, the DNA is TGTGCCAGCAGGGGGACAGGGAGAGATCAGCCCCAGCATTTT. Translating it yields CASRGTGRDQPQHF.